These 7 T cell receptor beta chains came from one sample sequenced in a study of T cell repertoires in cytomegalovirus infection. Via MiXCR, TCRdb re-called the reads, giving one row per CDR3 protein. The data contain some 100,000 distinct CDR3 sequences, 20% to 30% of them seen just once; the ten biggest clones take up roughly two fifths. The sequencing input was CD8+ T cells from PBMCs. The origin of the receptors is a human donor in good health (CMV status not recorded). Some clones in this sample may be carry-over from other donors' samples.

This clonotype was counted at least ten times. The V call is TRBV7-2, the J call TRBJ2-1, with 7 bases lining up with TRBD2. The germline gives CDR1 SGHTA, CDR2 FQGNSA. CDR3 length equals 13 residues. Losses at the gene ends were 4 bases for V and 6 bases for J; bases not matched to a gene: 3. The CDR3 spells CASSSGLRNEQFF. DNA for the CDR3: TGTGCCAGCAGCTCGGGACTACGCAATGAGCAGTTCTTC.

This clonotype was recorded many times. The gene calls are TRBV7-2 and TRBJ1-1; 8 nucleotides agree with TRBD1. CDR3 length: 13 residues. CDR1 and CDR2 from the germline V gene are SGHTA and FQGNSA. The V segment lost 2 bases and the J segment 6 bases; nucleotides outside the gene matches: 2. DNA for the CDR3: TGTGCCAGCAGCTTACCAGGGGGCGCTGAAGCTTTCTTT. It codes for CASSLPGGAEAFF.

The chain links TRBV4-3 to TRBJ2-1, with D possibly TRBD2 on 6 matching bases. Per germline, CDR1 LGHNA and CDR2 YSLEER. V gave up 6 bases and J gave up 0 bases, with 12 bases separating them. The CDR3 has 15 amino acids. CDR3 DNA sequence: TGCGCCAGCAGTGGCGGGGTCAGCTCCTACAATGAGCAGTTCTTC. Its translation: CASSGGVSSYNEQFF.

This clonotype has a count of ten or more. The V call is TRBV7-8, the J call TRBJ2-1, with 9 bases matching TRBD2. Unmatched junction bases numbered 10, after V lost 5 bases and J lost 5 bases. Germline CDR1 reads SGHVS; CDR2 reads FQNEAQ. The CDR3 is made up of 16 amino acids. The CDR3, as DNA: TGTGCCAGCAGCCCCGCTGGCGGGGGGGCCCACAATGAGCAGTTCTTC. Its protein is CASSPAGGGAHNEQFF.

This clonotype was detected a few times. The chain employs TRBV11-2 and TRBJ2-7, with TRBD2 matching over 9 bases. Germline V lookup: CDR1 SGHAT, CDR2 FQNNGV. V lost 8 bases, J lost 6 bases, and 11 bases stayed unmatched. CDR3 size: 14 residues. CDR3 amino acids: CASLGGGRAGEQYF. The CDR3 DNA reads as TGTGCCAGCCTGGGGGGCGGGAGGGCCGGCGAGCAGTACTTC. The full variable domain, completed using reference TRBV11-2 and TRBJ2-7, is EAGVAQSPRYKIIEKRQSVAFWCNPISGHATLYWYQQILGQGPKLLIQFQNNGVVDDSQLPKDRFSAERLKGVDSTLKIQPAKLEDSAVYLCASLGGGRAGEQYFGPGTRLTVT.

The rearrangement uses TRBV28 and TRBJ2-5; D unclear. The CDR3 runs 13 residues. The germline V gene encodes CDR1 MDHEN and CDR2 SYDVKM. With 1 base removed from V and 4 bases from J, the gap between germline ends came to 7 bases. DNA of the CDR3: TGTGCCAGCAGTTTATTGGTCCTAGAGACCCAGTACTTC. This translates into CASSLLVLETQYF.

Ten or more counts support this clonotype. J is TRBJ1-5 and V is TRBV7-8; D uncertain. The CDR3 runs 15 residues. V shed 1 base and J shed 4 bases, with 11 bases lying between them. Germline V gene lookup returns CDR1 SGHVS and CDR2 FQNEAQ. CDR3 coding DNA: TGTGCCAGCAGCTTAGGGCGGGGATTGAATCAGCCCCAGCATTTT. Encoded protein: CASSLGRGLNQPQHF.